This is a list of T cell receptor beta chains from one sample in a study of blood T cell repertoires in COVID-19. Produced via immunoSEQ multiplex PCR; TCRdb's table is partial and in-frame only. The sample lists about 300,000 clones, approximately 82% occurring once. The sequencing input was peripheral blood. The receptors here all came from a woman aged 45 to 65 with acute or convalescent COVID-19. The conserved cysteine and the conserved F or W are not part of the CDR3 here. Each record gives: J gene, V gene, CDR3 length, CDR3 protein.

>TRBJ2-5|TRBV18|13
ASSLETPPGETQY
>TRBJ2-3|TRBV30|14
AWSVEAGGSTDTQY
>TRBJ1-5|TRBV7-9|10
ATGQNGQPQH
>TRBJ2-1|TRBV5-1|11
ASSLTGRNEQF
>TRBJ2-1|TRBV30|13
AWSYSGSRYNEQF
>TRBJ2-2|TRBV30|12
AWKGTAFGGELF
>TRBJ2-1|TRBV25-1|13
ASSEDRSSYNEQF
>TRBJ2-3|TRBV5-1|12
ASSVDRSTDTQY
>TRBJ1-1|TRBV30|13
AWSPGDAGNTEAF
>TRBJ1-2|TRBV7-2|13
ASSLAGRGSYGYT
>TRBJ1-1|TRBV5-4|12
ASSKTTGITEAF